The 10 T cell receptor beta chains in this list originate from one sample, sequenced in a study of T cell responses to AZD1222 COVID-19 vaccine. Produced via immunoSEQ multiplex PCR; TCRdb's table is partial and in-frame only. The sample contains fewer than 100,000 clones, around nine tenths of which appear only once. Material: peripheral blood, obtained on day 0 of AZD1222 vaccination. The receptors derive from an adult in good health.

The rearrangement links TRBV28 to TRBJ1-2; tentative D call: TRBD1 (6 bases). V lost 10 bases and J 2 bases, leaving 11 bases between the germline ends. This CDR3 region has 12 residues. Germline values: CDR1 MDHEN, CDR2 SYDVKM. CDR3 coding DNA: TGTGCCACCGAAGGACAGAACTATGGCTACACCTTC. The encoded protein is CATEGQNYGYTF.

The chain couples TRBV6-5 to TRBJ1-4, with D unresolved. Deletions cut 2 bases from V and 4 bases from J, with 5 bases between. Germline V lookup: CDR1 MNHEY, CDR2 SVGAGI. There are 13 residues in the CDR3. In DNA form, the CDR3 reads TGTGCCAGCAGTTACGGCCATAATGAAAAACTGTTTTTT. Encoded protein: CASSYGHNEKLFF.

This rearrangement joins TRBV5-4 to TRBJ1-1, with a weak D call TRBD1 (5 bases). CDR3 length: 15 residues. V lost 4 bases to trimming and J lost 0 bases, with 13 bases between them. The V gene's germline CDR1 is SGHNT and CDR2 YYREEE (reference sequence). CDR3 nucleotides: TGTGCCAGCAGCCCGTGGGGGGGAATGAACACTGAAGCTTTCTTT. Translation gives CASSPWGGMNTEAFF.

The rearrangement joins TRBV19 to TRBJ1-5; D may be TRBD1 (5 bases). The germline V gene encodes CDR1 LNHDA and CDR2 SQIVND (reference sequence). This CDR3 region has 15 residues. With 5 bases removed from V and 0 bases from J, the gap between germline ends came to 11 bases. In DNA form, the CDR3 reads TGTGCCAGTAGTGCAAGGGGAGATAGCAATCAGCCCCAGCATTTT. As protein: CASSARGDSNQPQHF.

This chain uses TRBV28 with TRBJ1-1; D remains ambiguous. The ends were cut back, 3 bases at V and 0 bases at J, with 2 bases in the middle. CDR3 length equals 12 residues. In germline, CDR1 is MDHEN, CDR2 SYDVKM. The CDR3 loop reads CASSFMNTEAFF. The CDR3 DNA reads as TGTGCCAGCAGTTTCATGAACACTGAAGCTTTCTTT.

The chain links TRBV18 to TRBJ2-7; unclear D gene. Between the trimmed V and J ends, which lost 6 bases and 5 bases, there was a span of 20 bases. In germline, CDR1 is KGHSH, CDR2 LQKENI. The CDR3 has 15 amino acids. The CDR3 reads CASSPNGLGRNEQYF. The DNA for the CDR3 is TGTGCCAGCTCCCCGAACGGGCTAGGTAGGAACGAGCAGTACTTC.

The gene calls are TRBV7-3 and TRBJ1-2; D is unresolved. Germline CDR1 reads SGHTA; CDR2 reads FQGTGA. The ends were cut back, 1 base at V and 13 bases at J, with 13 bases in the middle. The CDR3 is 12 residues long. CDR3 DNA sequence: TGTGCCAGCAGCTTAAACCCCGGGGAAATCACCTTC. It translates to CASSLNPGEITF. The full variable domain, with the rest looked up from reference TRBV7-3 and TRBJ1-2, is GAGVSQTPSNKVTEKGKYVELRCDPISGHTALYWYRQSLGQGPEFLIYFQGTGAADDSGLPNDRFFAVRPEGSVSTLKIQRTERGDSAVYLCASSLNPGEITFGSGTRLTVV.

V and J are TRBV5-5 and TRBJ2-7; 11 nucleotides agree with TRBD1. This CDR3 contains 14 residues. Trimming at V came to 4 bases and at J to 3 bases, leaving 3 bases not matched to a gene. CDR1 SGHKS and CDR2 YYEKEE come from the germline V gene (reference sequence). CDR3 DNA sequence: TGTGCCAGCAGCGTGGACAGGGGGCGCTACGAGCAGTACTTC. Amino acids: CASSVDRGRYEQYF.

V is TRBV2 and J is TRBJ2-1; a weak D match, TRBD1 (6 bases). Per the germline V gene, CDR1 is SNHLY and CDR2 is FYNNEI. Trimming left V 7 bases short and J 0 bases short, with 10 bases between. This CDR3 region has 14 residues. CDR3 protein: CASTRGGSYNEQFF. The CDR3 DNA is TGTGCCAGCACGAGAGGGGGCTCCTACAATGAGCAGTTCTTC.

The CDR3 sequence: CASTASLLRTEAFF. For the CDR3, the DNA is TGTGCCAGTACCGCATCCCTATTGAGAACTGAAGCTTTCTTT. The V call is TRBV19, the J call TRBJ1-1, with D hard to call. Between the trimmed V and J ends, which lost 7 bases and 5 bases, there was a span of 17 bases. Germline V gene sequence: CDR1 LNHDA, CDR2 SQIVND (reference sequence). The CDR3 contains 14 residues.